The 15 T cell receptor beta chains below come from one sample, sequenced in a study of OX40 agonist ivuxolimab in advanced cancers. Library creation used the immunoSEQ multiplex PCR assay. TCRdb obtained this table from immuneACCESS and retained in-frame rearrangements with V and J assigned. These tables miss some clones; where compared with another copy, unresolved V genes account for less than half of the shortfall, and the remainder is unexplained. The sample table shows about 76,000 clones, and nearly 85% are seen once. Around 7.2% of the sample belongs to the ten largest clones. The starting material was CD4+ or CD8+ T cells sorted from blood, obtained in a trial of the OX40 agonist ivuxolimab. The receptors shown here come from an adult with an advanced solid tumor such as melanoma, head and neck, liver or kidney cancer.

This clone was counted a single time. The CDR3 region has the DNA TGCGCCAGCAGGGGTTCGTTTCCAACTAATGAAAAACTGTTTTTT. It yields the protein CASRGSFPTNEKLFF. The chain couples TRBV5-1 to TRBJ1-4; D not certain. Trimming shortened V by 5 bases and J by 0 bases, and 11 bases separated the two germline ends. This CDR3 has 15 amino acids. Germline V lookup: CDR1 SGHRS, CDR2 YFSETQ.

This clone was counted a single time. This sequence joins TRBV7-8 and TRBJ1-2, with D perhaps TRBD1 (5 bases). The V and J ends lost 5 bases and 2 bases respectively, with 18 bases between them. CDR3 size: 16 residues. The V gene's germline CDR1 is SGHVS and CDR2 FQNEAQ. DNA of the CDR3: TGTGCCAGCAGCCCCGTGTCAGGGACGGGCAACTATGGCTACACCTTC. Protein product: CASSPVSGTGNYGYTF.

The J gene is TRBJ2-7, the V gene TRBV28; 8 positions match TRBD1. Trimming removed 5 bases from V and 4 bases from J; junction bases left unmatched: 10. The CDR3 spans 15 residues. Germline V gene sequence: CDR1 MDHEN, CDR2 SYDVKM. In nucleotides, the CDR3 is TGTGCCAGCAGTCCTTGGGGGACAGGTCTATACGAGCAGTACTTC. The encoded protein is CASSPWGTGLYEQYF.

This chain joins TRBV11-3 and TRBJ1-6; TRBD1 matches at 8 bases. The trim removed 5 bases at V and 9 bases at J, leaving 9 bases unmatched. The length of the CDR3 is 15 residues. Germline V gene lookup returns CDR1 SGHNT and CDR2 YENEEA. CDR3 residues: CASSPRQGRISPLHF. The DNA for the CDR3 is TGTGCCAGCAGCCCTAGACAGGGGCGGATTTCACCCCTCCACTTT.

V is TRBV11-2 and J is TRBJ1-1; a possible D gene is TRBD1 (5 bases). CDR3 length equals 14 residues. CDR1 and CDR2 from the germline V gene are SGHAT and FQNNGV. V lost 5 bases, J lost 5 bases, and 15 bases lay in between. This CDR3 is CASSVPGLRTEAFF. In DNA form, the CDR3 reads TGTGCCAGCAGCGTCCCGGGACTAAGAACTGAAGCTTTCTTT.

The table lists this clone with a few counts. V and J are TRBV5-1 and TRBJ1-2; TRBD1 matches at 7 bases. The CDR3 runs 15 residues. After removal of 2 bases from V and 7 bases from J, the junction contained 11 bases not matched to a gene. Looked up from germline, CDR1 is SGHRS and CDR2 is YFSETQ. CDR3 DNA: TGCGCCAGCAGCTTTGGGGGAGGGGGCGCCTCTGGCTACACCTTC. It codes for CASSFGGGGASGYTF.

This chain links TRBV11-2 with TRBJ2-7; D is unclear. The CDR3 consists of 12 residues. Germline CDR1 and CDR2: SGHAT and FQNNGV. V lost 1 base to trimming and J lost 2 bases, with 3 bases between them. This CDR3 reads CASSLVPYEQYF. Written as DNA, the CDR3 is TGTGCCAGCAGCTTAGTTCCCTACGAGCAGTACTTC.

CDR3 loop: CAWIQGTGNSPLHF. CDR3 DNA sequence: TGTGCCTGGATACAGGGGACGGGAAATTCACCCCTCCACTTT. The chain uses TRBV30 and TRBJ1-6; TRBD1 matches at 7 bases. The CDR3 runs 14 residues. The V gene end was trimmed by 4 bases and the J gene end by 7 bases; junction bases not matched to a gene: 7. The germline V gene has CDR1 GTSNPN and CDR2 SVGIG (reference sequence).

This chain joins TRBV5-1 and TRBJ2-5; D is uncertain. The CDR3 is made up of 13 amino acids. V was shortened by 5 bases and J by 4 bases, with 12 bases between the two germline ends. CDR1 and CDR2 from the germline V gene are SGHRS and YFSETQ. CDR3 loop: CASRPRTGETQYF. Written as DNA, the CDR3 is TGCGCCAGCAGGCCACGGACCGGAGAGACCCAGTACTTC. Full variable domain (rest looked up from reference TRBV5-1 and TRBJ2-5): KAGVTQTPRYLIKTRGQQVTLSCSPISGHRSVSWYQQTPGQGLQFLFEYFSETQRNKGNFPGRFSGRQFSNSRSEMNVSTLELGDSALYLCASRPRTGETQYFGPGTRLLVL.

Notes on this clone: The identical CDR3 is also encoded by other nucleotide sequences in the sample. The chain is built from TRBV30 and TRBJ1-2, with D maybe TRBD1 (6 bases). V was cut by 1 base and J by 8 bases, with 11 bases left in between. Looked up from germline, CDR1 is GTSNPN and CDR2 is SVGIG (reference sequence). CDR3 length: 12 amino acids. The chain's CDR3 is CAWSAGVRGYTF. Here the CDR3 DNA reads TGTGCCTGGAGTGCAGGGGTACGAGGCTACACCTTC. Based on the CDR3 plus reference TRBV30 and TRBJ1-2, the full variable domain is SQTIHQWPATLVQPVGSPLSLECTVEGTSNPNLYWYRQAAGRGLQLLFYSVGIGQISSEVPQNLSASRPQDRQFILSSKKLLLSDSGFYLCAWSAGVRGYTFGSGTRLTVV.

The chain links TRBV28 to TRBJ1-1; TRBD1 is a possible D gene (5 bases). The V gene's germline CDR1 is MDHEN and CDR2 SYDVKM. The CDR3 consists of 11 residues. Trimming left V 6 bases short and J 7 bases short, with 9 bases between. CDR3 region: CASSSDSEAFF. The CDR3 DNA sequence: TGTGCCAGCAGCTCTGACAGTGAAGCTTTCTTT.

The chain carries TRBV9 and TRBJ1-5, with 9 bases matching TRBD1. V lost 3 bases and J lost 7; bases outside the gene matches: 8. CDR3 size: 15 residues. Germline V gene data show CDR1 as SGDLS and CDR2 as YYNGEE. In nucleotides, the CDR3 is TGTGCCAGCAGCGAGAGGGACAGGGTCAACCAGCCCCAGCATTTT. This codes for CASSERDRVNQPQHF.

The rearrangement joins TRBV7-8 to TRBJ1-1; 7 positions match TRBD1. With 4 bases clipped from V and 0 bases from J, the junction kept 2 bases outside the gene matches. Germline loops: CDR1 SGHVS, CDR2 FQNEAQ. The CDR3 runs to 14 residues. CDR3 region: CASSWDRLNTEAFF. In DNA form, the CDR3 reads TGTGCCAGCAGCTGGGACAGATTGAACACTGAAGCTTTCTTT. The whole variable domain, remainder taken from reference TRBV7-8 and TRBJ1-1, is GAGVSQSPRYKVAKRGQDVALRCDPISGHVSLFWYQQALGQGPEFLTYFQNEAQLDKSGLPSDRFFAERPEGSVSTLKIQRTQQEDSAVYLCASSWDRLNTEAFFGQGTRLTVV.

Here the CDR3 DNA reads TGTGCCAGCAGCTTAGCCCAACTTTCACACCGGACAGATACGCAGTATTTT. Translation: CASSLAQLSHRTDTQYF. The chain has TRBV7-2 and TRBJ2-3; D is uncertain. V was trimmed by 0 bases and J by 3 bases, leaving 16 bases between them. Germline CDR1 and CDR2: SGHTA and FQGNSA. This CDR3 contains 17 residues. The full variable domain, in which reference TRBV7-2 and TRBJ2-3 provide the parts outside the CDR3, is GAGVSQSPSNKVTEKGKDVELRCDPISGHTALYWYRQSLGQGLEFLIYFQGNSAPDKSGLPSDRFSAERTGGSVSTLTIQRTQQEDSAVYLCASSLAQLSHRTDTQYFGPGTRLTVL.

This sequence joins TRBV2 and TRBJ1-2, with 7 bases lining up with TRBD1. V gave up 4 bases and J gave up 4 bases; unmatched junction bases: 6. The CDR3 sequence is 14 residues long. Germline V gene lookup returns CDR1 SNHLY and CDR2 FYNNEI. The chain's CDR3 is CASSGSGQLYGYTF. CDR3 DNA: TGTGCCAGCAGTGGATCGGGACAGCTCTATGGCTACACCTTC.